Presented here are 9 T cell receptor beta chains from one specimen sequenced in a study of cytomegalovirus exposure and HLA in healthy donors. PCR primers comprised 60 Vbeta and 13 Jbeta primers. Some clones are missing from TCRdb's copy, which holds only in-frame ones; the method was immunoSEQ multiplex PCR. In the table there are 100,000 or so clones, about 83% of which are singletons. The sequenced sample consisted of PBMCs. These receptors all come from a man between 18 and 35 years old in good health and CMV-seronegative.

This chain uses TRBV11-2 with TRBJ2-3, with a tentative D call TRBD1 (5 bases). The CDR3 is made up of 15 amino acids. CDR1 and CDR2 from the germline V gene are SGHAT and FQNNGV. The ends were cut back, 1 base at V and 1 base at J, with 9 bases in the middle. The CDR3 DNA is TGTGCCAGCAGCTTAGCAGGGTTCGGCACAGATACGCAGTATTTT. Translation: CASSLAGFGTDTQYF.

This clone was seen just once. V is TRBV7-2 and J is TRBJ1-3, with a tentative D call TRBD1 (5 bases). Trimming took off 4 bases at V and 0 bases at J, with 7 bases between the two ends. CDR3 size: 14 residues. Per germline, CDR1 SGHTA and CDR2 FQGNSA. CDR3 coding DNA: TGTGCCAGCAGCTACGACAGCTCTGGAAACACCATATATTTT. It encodes CASSYDSSGNTIYF.

Of note for this clone: One junction end disagrees with the germline gene, perhaps due to a read error. The J gene is TRBJ1-2, the V gene TRBV7-9; possible D gene TRBD1, 6 bases. The germline CDR1 and CDR2 sequences are SEHNR and FQNEAQ (reference sequence). The length of the CDR3 is 14 residues. The CDR3, as DNA: TGTTCCAGCAGCTATCCAGGGGAAGGCTATGGCTACACCTTC. It encodes CSSSYPGEGYGYTF.

The chain has TRBV7-3 and TRBJ2-1; 7 bases are shared with TRBD2. CDR1 is SGHTA and CDR2 is FQGTGA in the germline V gene. V lost 5 bases to trimming and J lost 6 bases; unmatched junction nucleotides: 7. This CDR3 comprises 14 residues. In nucleotides, the CDR3 is TGTGCCAGCAGCCTACCGGGACTACTCAATGAGCAGTTCTTC. Amino acid sequence: CASSLPGLLNEQFF.

The V call is TRBV29-1, the J call TRBJ2-7; maybe TRBD2 (6 bases). Trimming stripped 6 bases from V and 3 bases from J, with 18 bases between. CDR1 SQVTM and CDR2 ANQGSEA come from the germline V gene. The length of the CDR3 is 14 residues. The CDR3 DNA reads as TGCAGCGTCTCCGGGCGGAGGGCCCTCTACGAGCAGTACTTC. Its protein product is CSVSGRRALYEQYF.

The chain employs TRBV29-1 and TRBJ1-1, with a tentative D call TRBD1 (5 bases). Trimming stripped 3 bases from V and 6 bases from J, with 11 bases between. This CDR3 has 12 amino acids. Per the germline V gene, CDR1 is SQVTM and CDR2 is ANQGSEA. The CDR3 reads CSVDPEGAEAFF. CDR3 in DNA: TGCAGCGTTGACCCCGAAGGGGCTGAAGCTTTCTTT.

The sample holds a few counts of this clone. The rearrangement uses TRBV5-8 and TRBJ2-7; possible D gene TRBD2, 6 bases. Trimming pared 4 bases from V and 1 base from J, leaving 12 bases between. Germline values: CDR1 SGHTS, CDR2 YDEGEE. The CDR3 extends over 14 amino acids. The CDR3 DNA follows: TGTGCCAGCAGCCTTCGGGGGACTTCCTACGAGCAGTACTTC. Translating it yields CASSLRGTSYEQYF.

The gene calls are TRBV11-3 and TRBJ2-7, with D possibly matching TRBD1 (5 bases). CDR1 and CDR2 from the germline V gene are SGHNT and YENEEA. This CDR3 region has 17 residues. The V end lost 5 bases, the J end lost 6 bases, and 26 bases lay between the germline ends. The CDR3 region is CASSPTGRTSSVSEQYF. The DNA of the CDR3 is TGTGCCAGCAGCCCTACCGGTAGGACATCCAGCGTCTCCGAGCAGTACTTC.

V usage is TRBV7-2 and J usage is TRBJ1-1; 8 bases are a match to TRBD1. The ends lost 5 bases at V and 2 bases at J; junction bases unmatched: 13. Germline assignment: CDR1 SGHTA and CDR2 FQGNSA. The CDR3 has 17 residues. In DNA, the CDR3 is TGTGCCAGCAGCCCGCGACAGGGGAGGATTCCTAACACTGAAGCTTTCTTT. Its translation is CASSPRQGRIPNTEAFF.